This passage covers 11 T cell receptor beta chains from one sample sequenced in a study of beta chain features in type 1 diabetes. cDNA synthesis used the whole RNA isolate, giving expressed TCRB sequences. Assay: immunoSEQ multiplex PCR; the TCRdb copy retains only in-frame clones and omits some. The sample consists of roughly 500,000 clones, about an eighth of them appearing once. The material sequenced was naive CD4+ T cells from blood. The receptors were gathered from a woman in her late teens or twenties in good health.

This clone was counted between two and nine times. The J gene is TRBJ2-1, the V gene TRBV2; D may be TRBD2 (6 bases). V was cut by 7 bases and J by 10 bases, with 23 bases left in between. CDR3 size: 15 residues. The V gene's germline CDR1 is SNHLY and CDR2 FYNNEI. The CDR3 sequence: CASTPGTGTSPEQFF. DNA for the CDR3: TGTGCCAGCACACCGGGAACCGGGACTTCGCCCGAGCAGTTCTTC.

This clone was seen a handful of times. The rearrangement links TRBV7-9 to TRBJ1-2, with 8 bases matching TRBD1. The V segment lost 5 bases and the J segment 6 bases; nucleotides outside the gene matches: 14. CDR1 and CDR2 (germline): SEHNR, FQNEAQ (reference sequence). The CDR3 has 16 amino acids. Here the CDR3 DNA reads TGTGCCAGCAGCGCAATCTACAGGGGGACGGACAATGGCTACACCTTC. As protein: CASSAIYRGTDNGYTF.

As concerns this clone: Given the absence of the conserved phenylalanine or tryptophan at the CDR3 end, a read error is likely. The rearrangement links TRBV29-1 to TRBJ2-7, with 11 nucleotides matching TRBD1. Germline trimming cut 6 bases from V and 5 bases from J; bases unmatched to any gene: 3. Per germline, CDR1 SQVTM and CDR2 ANQGSEA. The CDR3 has 12 amino acids. DNA for the CDR3: TGCAGCGTAGGACAGGGGGCTGACGAGCAGTACGGC. Its translation is CSVGQGADEQYG.

This clone has only a few counts. V usage is TRBV7-2 and J usage is TRBJ1-4, with D possibly TRBD1 on 6 matching bases. Trimming shortened V by 7 bases and J by 7 bases, and 13 bases separated the two germline ends. The V gene's germline CDR1 is SGHTA and CDR2 FQGNSA. The CDR3 loop spans 13 amino acids. The CDR3 nucleotides are TGTGCCAGCACACAACAGGGCAGTGAAAAACTGTTTTTT. Translation: CASTQQGSEKLFF.

This clone was counted a few times. The rearrangement links TRBV5-4 to TRBJ1-2; 11 bases fit TRBD1. The CDR3 is 15 residues long. Germline CDR1 is SGHNT and CDR2 is YYREEE (reference sequence). Trimming at V came to 4 bases and at J to 4 bases, leaving 6 bases not matched to a gene. CDR3 sequence: CASSPTDRGPYGYTF. The CDR3 region has the DNA TGTGCCAGCAGCCCTACGGACAGGGGGCCCTATGGCTACACCTTC. Full variable domain (remainder filled in from reference TRBV5-4 and TRBJ1-2): ETGVTQSPTHLIKTRGQQVTLRCSSQSGHNTVSWYQQALGQGPQFIFQYYREEENGRGNFPPRFSGLQFPNYSSELNVNALELDDSALYLCASSPTDRGPYGYTFGSGTRLTVV.

This clone turned up a few times. V gene TRBV25-1 combines with J gene TRBJ1-5, with 8 bases lining up with TRBD1. The length of the CDR3 is 15 residues. Trimming took 1 base from V and 3 from J; bases not matched to a gene: 2. Germline V gene lookup returns CDR1 MGHDK and CDR2 SYGVNS. CDR3 sequence: CASSESGQVNQPQHF. The CDR3 DNA reads as TGTGCCAGCAGTGAATCGGGACAGGTCAATCAGCCCCAGCATTTT.

The gene calls are TRBV19 and TRBJ1-1; D is unresolved. V was shortened by 5 bases and J by 11 bases, with 18 bases between the two germline ends. CDR1 LNHDA and CDR2 SQIVND come from the germline V gene (reference sequence). The CDR3 consists of 13 residues. Here the CDR3 reads CASSSWAPVRAFF. CDR3 bases: TGTGCCAGTAGTTCCTGGGCCCCCGTCAGGGCTTTCTTT.

For this clone: One end of the junction fails to match germline, which may point to a read error. V usage is TRBV5-4 and J usage is TRBJ1-2; a possible D gene is TRBD1 (6 bases). Germline values: CDR1 SGHNT, CDR2 YYREEE (reference sequence). The CDR3 length is 12 residues. CDR3 loop: CASSLIRRDTQF. The CDR3 nucleotides are TGTGCCAGCAGCTTGATTAGGCGGGACACGCAGTTC.

This clone has ten or more counts. This sample includes further DNA sequences coding for the same CDR3. The chain recombines TRBV14 with TRBJ2-5; D call uncertain. CDR1 is SGHDN and CDR2 is FVKESK in the germline V gene. This CDR3 comprises 12 residues. Trimming cost V 1 base and J 4 bases, with 4 bases left between them. The CDR3 coding sequence is TGTGCCAGCAGCCAAGTCCGAGAGACCCAGTACTTC. It specifies CASSQVRETQYF.

The chain employs TRBV13 and TRBJ2-5; unclear D gene. The CDR3 sequence is 12 residues long. Trimming stripped 5 bases from V and 5 bases from J, with 9 bases between. Germline loops: CDR1 PRHDT, CDR2 FYEKMQ (reference sequence). The CDR3 region is CASSTLRETQYF. The CDR3, as DNA: TGTGCCAGCAGCACCCTACGGGAGACCCAGTACTTC. The full variable domain, in which reference TRBV13 and TRBJ2-5 provide the parts outside the CDR3, is AAGVIQSPRHLIKEKRETATLKCYPIPRHDTVYWYQQGPGQDPQFLISFYEKMQSDKGSIPDRFSAQQFSDYHSELNMSSLELGDSALYFCASSTLRETQYFGPGTRLLVL.

The chain couples TRBV2 to TRBJ2-1, with 8 bases matching TRBD1. CDR1 is SNHLY, CDR2 FYNNEI, per germline. The CDR3 length is 15 residues. With 6 bases clipped from V and 1 base from J, the junction kept 5 bases outside the gene matches. CDR3 region: CASRVGTGSYNEQFF. The CDR3 DNA reads TGTGCCAGCAGGGTCGGGACAGGATCCTACAATGAGCAGTTCTTC.